Listed below are T cell receptor beta chains from one sample, sequenced in a study of cytomegalovirus exposure and HLA in healthy donors. Here immunoSEQ multiplex PCR was the method, and the copy in TCRdb shows in-frame clones only, minus some. The sample includes about 110,000 clones, around 85% seen only once; the top ten take 3% to 3.5%. Sequences were obtained from PBMCs. These TCRs come from a woman aged 18-29 years in good health and CMV-seronegative. Each CDR3 is given without its conserved first and last residue. The order of the fields is CDR3 protein, clone size, V gene, J gene. Expanded clones are given a class, and other clones once, few, many or no size at all.

ASSFLDREGEQF,.,TRBV27,TRBJ2-1
ASSVEPTSGDSYEQY,.,TRBV9,TRBJ2-7
AWRITGTGRNEQY,once,TRBV30,TRBJ2-7
ASKKKGVFPTGELF,.,TRBV7-8,TRBJ2-2
ASSAEPGQRYYEQY,.,TRBV27,TRBJ2-7
ASSQGFLSSGNTIY,.,TRBV4-1,TRBJ1-3
ASSPGGTDTQY,.,TRBV11-2,TRBJ2-3
AIRETGYGYT,.,TRBV10-3,TRBJ1-2
ASSPRQGGQPQH,.,TRBV4-1,TRBJ1-5
ASSLVTNTEAF,.,TRBV7-3,TRBJ1-1
ASSKARCRSLFNYGYT,.,TRBV21-1,TRBJ1-2
ASSMEGQGVKETQY,.,TRBV25-1,TRBJ2-5
ASSLVRGGEQY,.,TRBV7-2,TRBJ2-7
ASSQQGGGVETQY,.,TRBV4-1,TRBJ2-5
AIGGQAGNTIY,.,TRBV10-3,TRBJ1-3
ASSRGGSSYEQY,.,TRBV9,TRBJ2-7
ASSEYARQTQY,.,TRBV25-1,TRBJ2-3
ASSPLRGNTEAF,.,TRBV18,TRBJ1-1
SAPQGSSQH,.,TRBV20-1,TRBJ1-5
ASSPPPGQGLYEQY,.,TRBV7-9,TRBJ2-7
ASSQDQERGWETQY,.,TRBV4-2,TRBJ2-5
ASSPFGDEAYEQY,.,TRBV7-9,TRBJ2-7
ASRRGFGTDTQY,.,TRBV5-1,TRBJ2-3
ASSAGTFSSYEQY,.,TRBV9,TRBJ2-7
ASSPGTVIRQGLAGGIGELF,once,TRBV19,TRBJ2-2
ASNGGTADTQY,.,TRBV2,TRBJ2-3
ASSLQGSYGYT,.,TRBV7-8,TRBJ1-2
ASSPGNEQF,.,TRBV27,TRBJ2-1
ATSRDQMGGGTRQY,.,TRBV15,TRBJ2-7
AIRRQGEGEQY,few,TRBV10-3,TRBJ2-7
ASRNIGGQGAGGYT,.,TRBV4-1,TRBJ1-2
ASSTPGQGAVTGELF,.,TRBV9,TRBJ2-2
ASSPSQGGYEQY,few,TRBV5-1,TRBJ2-7
ASSQDNWNTEAF,few,TRBV4-1,TRBJ1-1
ASSLAGGTVEWGYT,.,TRBV5-1,TRBJ1-2
ASSPRDRGLYEQY,.,TRBV7-2,TRBJ2-7
ASSLGLDREGQETQY,.,TRBV5-6,TRBJ2-5
ASSLLENSPLH,.,TRBV28,TRBJ1-6
ASSLPLLRQLNQPQH,.,TRBV28,TRBJ1-5
ASSSREGGQSGELF,few,TRBV13,TRBJ2-2
ASSWTGEINTGELF,.,TRBV6-5,TRBJ2-2
ASSASGSSLHAF,.,TRBV6-1,TRBJ1-1
ASIDRTGGTEAF,.,TRBV19,TRBJ1-1
ASRGPARQGIRETQY,.,TRBV19,TRBJ2-5
ASSSPPGTGELF,.,TRBV7-9,TRBJ2-2
ASSKGQGYGYT,.,TRBV7-2,TRBJ1-2